This T cell receptor beta chain was sequenced during a study of regulatory T cells in long-lasting Graves disease. The time point is: newly diagnosed GD, antithyroid drugs for less than 3 months. The TCR library was made from RNA extracted from PBMCs. The sample holds many counts of this clonotype. The antigen is unknown. Libraries of TCR beta came from iRepertoire HTBI primers plus Arm-PCR of CDR3 regions. TCRdb reanalysed the multiplex PCR reads using MiXCR and keeps one entry per CDR3 protein. The sample carries 200,000 to 250,000 distinct CDR3 sequences, roughly a fifth recorded once. The germline CDR1 and CDR2 sequences are SGHDT and YYEEEE. The CDR3 totals 12 residues. Trimming stripped 4 bases from V and 7 bases from J, with 9 bases between. Whole-study results and caveats: Under persistent disease, TRBV28, TRBJ1-2 and TRBJ2-5 were used preferentially. Patients whose Graves' disease persisted exhibited lower TCR diversity than those newly diagnosed. Between persistent patients, a few thousand public clonotypes were shared, exceeding the 900 to 1,000 shared between new patients.

The chain couples TRBV5-6 to TRBJ2-1; no clear D gene. The TCR sequence derives from a female donor with Graves disease. This specimen was peripheral blood mononuclear cells (PBMCs), taken at new diagnosis, from a patient treated with antithyroid drugs. The CDR3: CASSPISNEQFF. CDR3 nucleotide sequence: TGTGCCAGCAGCCCGATCTCGAATGAGCAGTTCTTC.